One and the same sample provided the 21 T cell receptor beta chains below, sequenced in a study of post-analysis software for immune sequencing data. These receptors have no known antigen. Carried by the TCR beta cDNA libraries were unique molecular identifiers. TCRdb called the PCR reads again in MiXCR, with one record for every CDR3 protein. The sample yields about half a million distinct CDR3 sequences, less than 40% seen once. Study-wide points: Controls had lower frequencies than patients of about 5 TRBV segments, which included TRBV5-6, TRBV5-1 and TRBV20-1.

The sample comprised blood. Receptor source: a girl under 18 with multiple sclerosis.

This clonotype has more than one count but fewer than ten. CDR3 sequence (DNA): TGTGCCAGCTCCCTTGGAGACAGGGGAGCAGCTAATGAAAAACTGTTTTTT. It codes for CASSLGDRGAANEKLFF. This chain links TRBV6-1 with TRBJ1-4; 8 nucleotides line up with TRBD1. Germline CDR1 reads MNHNS; CDR2 reads SASEGT. Trimming cost V 8 bases and J 3 bases; bases outside gene matches: 14. This CDR3 is 17 amino acids long.

This chain joins TRBV29-1 and TRBJ1-2; no firm D call. The germline gives CDR1 SQVTM, CDR2 ANQGSEA. The CDR3 runs to 12 residues. V shed 3 bases and J shed 4 bases, with 9 bases lying between them. The DNA of the CDR3 is TGCAGCGTTGATCAGAGCTCCTATGGCTACACCTTC. Translation gives CSVDQSSYGYTF.

As to this clonotype: A much larger clone differs by one base, so this may be a read error. The chain recombines TRBV5-6 with TRBJ2-5; the D gene could be TRBD1 or TRBD2 (6 bases each). Between the trimmed V and J ends, which lost 4 bases and 6 bases, there was a span of 19 bases. The V gene's germline CDR1 is SGHDT and CDR2 YYEEEE. CDR3 length equals 15 residues. The CDR3 reads CASSPLGAGRKTQYF. The CDR3 DNA follows: TGTGCCAGCAGCCCTTTGGGGGCAGGGAGGAAGACCCAGTACTTC.

This clonotype was seen only a few times. The chain carries TRBV7-9 and TRBJ1-5; D ambiguous. The CDR3 runs to 15 residues. CDR1 SEHNR and CDR2 FQNEAQ come from the germline V gene (reference sequence). Trimming left V 1 base short and J 7 bases short, with 14 bases between. The CDR3, as DNA: TGTGCCAGCAGCTTAGTGTTGGCCGATGAGCAGCCCCAGCATTTT. It is translated as CASSLVLADEQPQHF.

The V call is TRBV2, the J call TRBJ1-6; D ambiguous. The CDR3 is made up of 13 amino acids. CDR1 is SNHLY and CDR2 is FYNNEI in the germline V gene. V dropped 6 bases and J dropped 6 bases, with 9 bases sitting between them. In DNA form, the CDR3 reads TGTGCCAGCAGGGGCTCTCCTAATTCACCCCTCCACTTT. Protein product: CASRGSPNSPLHF.

There are a few counts of this clonotype. This rearrangement joins TRBV12-3 or TRBV12-4 to TRBJ2-3; 9 bases map to TRBD1. This CDR3 contains 19 residues. J lost 1 base, V lost 8 bases, and 19 bases had no gene match. The CDR3 region is CASLGSRTGVTIGTDTQYF. CDR3 sequence (DNA): TGTGCCAGCTTGGGGTCCCGGACAGGGGTCACTATAGGCACAGATACGCAGTATTTT.

The rearrangement uses TRBV6-5 and TRBJ2-2; TRBD1 aligns across 8 bases. The ends lost 5 bases at V and 6 bases at J; junction bases unmatched: 8. The germline CDR1 and CDR2 sequences are MNHEY and SVGAGI. The CDR3 sequence is 15 residues long. The CDR3 DNA sequence: TGTGCCAGCAGTAGAACACAGGGGGATTCCGGGGAGCTGTTTTTT. Translating gives CASSRTQGDSGELFF.

The V and J genes are TRBV2 and TRBJ2-2; TRBD1 is a possible D gene (6 bases). Germline CDR1 SNHLY, CDR2 FYNNEI. The CDR3 has 15 amino acids. V was trimmed by 8 bases and J by 1 base, leaving 14 bases between them. This CDR3 reads CASWGPRLNTGELFF. The CDR3, as DNA: TGTGCCAGCTGGGGGCCTAGATTGAACACCGGGGAGCTGTTTTTT.

This clonotype came up a few times. V gene TRBV12-3 or TRBV12-4 combines with J gene TRBJ2-1; TRBD2 matches at 7 bases. The CDR3 sequence is 16 residues long. The V gene end was trimmed by 6 bases and the J gene end by 0 bases; junction bases not matched to a gene: 8. In nucleotides, the CDR3 is TGTGCCAGCAGCCTGACTAGCATCTACTCCTACAATGAGCAGTTCTTC. Translating gives CASSLTSIYSYNEQFF.

This chain uses TRBV29-1 with TRBJ2-3; D possibly uses TRBD1 or TRBD2 (5 bases each). Germline values: CDR1 SQVTM, CDR2 ANQGSEA. Deletions cut 4 bases from V and 5 bases from J, with 16 bases between. The CDR3 has 14 amino acids. CDR3 loop: CSVAWDQRGDTQYF. CDR3 DNA: TGCAGCGTTGCCTGGGACCAACGCGGAGATACGCAGTATTTT.

The chain carries TRBV5-1 and TRBJ1-6; 9 nucleotides align to TRBD1. Germline values: CDR1 SGHRS, CDR2 YFSETQ. The V gene end was trimmed by 4 bases and the J gene end by 10 bases; junction bases not matched to a gene: 6. The CDR3 extends over 14 amino acids. The CDR3 here is CASSRDRAKSPLHF. CDR3 sequence (DNA): TGCGCCAGCAGCCGGGACAGGGCCAAGTCACCCCTCCACTTT.

The chain recombines TRBV20-1 with TRBJ2-1, with D possibly being TRBD1 (5 bases). This CDR3 is built from 10 residues. Looked up from germline, CDR1 is DFQATT and CDR2 is SNEGSKA (reference sequence). The V and J ends lost 6 bases and 10 bases respectively, with 10 bases between them. CDR3 in DNA: TGCAGTGCCTGGGGCCGGGAGCAGTTCTTC. Translated, it gives CSAWGREQFF.

This clonotype was seen only a few times. The chain employs TRBV12-3 or TRBV12-4 and TRBJ1-2; no firm D call. The CDR3 spans 12 residues. Trimming took 6 bases from V and 2 from J, leaving 7 bases between them. CDR3 loop: CASRVQNYGYTF. The DNA for the CDR3 is TGTGCCAGCAGGGTGCAGAACTATGGCTACACCTTC.

This clonotype was seen repeatedly, ten times or more. The rearrangement uses TRBV3-1 and TRBJ2-5; possibly TRBD2 for D (6 bases). Germline V gene lookup returns CDR1 LGHDT and CDR2 YNNKEL (reference sequence). V dropped 3 bases and J dropped 5 bases, with 16 bases sitting between them. The CDR3 extends over 15 amino acids. The CDR3 protein is CASSQVGGFGETQYF. The CDR3 coding sequence is TGTGCCAGCAGCCAGGTTGGGGGGTTTGGGGAGACCCAGTACTTC.

This clonotype was seen a handful of times. The chain recombines TRBV5-6 with TRBJ1-6, with D hard to call. Germline CDR1 and CDR2: SGHDT and YYEEEE. The CDR3 totals 15 residues. Trimming took 0 bases from V and 4 from J, leaving 8 bases between them. The chain's CDR3 is CASSLEGQYNSPLHF. DNA of the CDR3: TGTGCCAGCAGCTTGGAAGGGCAGTATAATTCACCCCTCCACTTT. Full variable domain (missing parts from reference TRBV5-6 and TRBJ1-6): DAGVTQSPTHLIKTRGQQVTLRCSPKSGHDTVSWYQQALGQGPQFIFQYYEEEERQRGNFPDRFSGHQFPNYSSELNVNALLLGDSALYLCASSLEGQYNSPLHFGNGTRLTVT.

This rearrangement joins TRBV9 to TRBJ2-1; D perhaps matches TRBD2 (7 bases). Trimming pared 3 bases from V and 8 bases from J, leaving 18 bases between. The CDR3 runs to 15 residues. The V gene's germline CDR1 is SGDLS and CDR2 YYNGEE. In DNA form, the CDR3 reads TGTGCCAGCAGCGGCCCATGGGGGGGGGCGGATGAGCAGTTCTTC. This codes for CASSGPWGGADEQFF.

The rearrangement links TRBV21-1 to TRBJ1-5. TRBV21-1 is designated a pseudogene. The CDR3 is made up of 11 amino acids. CDR3 protein: CASVKDQPQHF. CDR3 DNA: TGCGCCAGCGTGAAGGATCAGCCCCAGCATTTT.

This clonotype occurred a few times. The chain joins TRBV19 to TRBJ2-1; 10 nucleotides agree with TRBD2. V was pared by 6 bases and J by 6 bases, with 8 bases of the junction left unmatched. The CDR3 runs 15 residues. Germline assignment: CDR1 LNHDA and CDR2 SQIVND (reference sequence). CDR3 DNA sequence: TGTGCCAGTAGCTCACCTAGCGGGGGCCCCAATGAGCAGTTCTTC. It encodes CASSSPSGGPNEQFF. The full variable domain, its missing parts supplied by reference TRBV19 and TRBJ2-1, is DGGITQSPKYLFRKEGQNVTLSCEQNLNHDAMYWYRQDPGQGLRLIYYSQIVNDFQKGDIAEGYSVSREKKESFPLTVTSAQKNPTAFYLCASSSPSGGPNEQFFGPGTRLTVL.

The rearrangement links TRBV7-3 to TRBJ1-6; perhaps TRBD1 as D (5 bases). The CDR3 contains 15 residues. Trimming cost V 1 base and J 14 bases, with 18 bases left between them. Germline V gene sequence: CDR1 SGHTA, CDR2 FQGTGA. DNA for the CDR3: TGTGCCAGCAGCTTAATCGGGGGACTTCCAAGTACCCTCCACTTT. Its translation is CASSLIGGLPSTLHF.

The table lists this clonotype with a few counts. The V and J genes are TRBV20-1 and TRBJ2-7; TRBD1 matches 7 bases. The V gene's germline CDR1 is DFQATT and CDR2 SNEGSKA (reference sequence). J lost 3 bases, V lost 3 bases, and 8 bases had no gene match. The length of the CDR3 is 14 residues. The CDR3 DNA is TGCAGTGCTAGGAACAAGGGGGACAGCTACGAGCAGTACTTC. Residues: CSARNKGDSYEQYF.

A word on this clonotype: A junction boundary mismatches the germline segment, possibly from a read error. This chain links TRBV5-1 with TRBJ1-1; D call uncertain. Germline V CDR1 and CDR2: SGHRS, YFSETQ. The CDR3 covers 12 residues. The CDR3 is CANSLAGTEAFF. The CDR3 DNA is TGCGCCAACAGCTTGGCCGGCACTGAAGCTTTCTTT. Together with reference TRBV5-1 and TRBJ1-1, the CDR3 gives the full variable domain: KAGVTQTPRYLIKTRGQQVTLSCSPISGHRSVSWYQQTPGQGLQFLFEYFSETQRNKGNFPGRFSGRQFSNSRSEMNVSTLELGDSALYLCANSLAGTEAFFGQGTRLTVV.